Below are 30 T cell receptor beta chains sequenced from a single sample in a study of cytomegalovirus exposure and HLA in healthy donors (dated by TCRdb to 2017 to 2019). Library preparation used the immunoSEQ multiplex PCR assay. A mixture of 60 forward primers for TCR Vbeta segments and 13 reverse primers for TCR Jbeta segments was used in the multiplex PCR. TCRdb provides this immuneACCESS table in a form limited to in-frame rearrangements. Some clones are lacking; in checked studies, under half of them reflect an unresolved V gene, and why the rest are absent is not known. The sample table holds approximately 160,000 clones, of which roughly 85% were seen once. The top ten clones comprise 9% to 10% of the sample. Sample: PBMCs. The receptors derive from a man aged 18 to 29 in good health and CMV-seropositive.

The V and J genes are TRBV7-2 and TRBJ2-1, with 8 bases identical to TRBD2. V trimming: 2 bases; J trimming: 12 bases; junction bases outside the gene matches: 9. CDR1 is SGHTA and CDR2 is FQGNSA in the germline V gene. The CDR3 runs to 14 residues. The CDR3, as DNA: TGTGCCAGCAGCTTAACTCAGAGCGGGAGCCGGCAGTTCTTC. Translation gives CASSLTQSGSRQFF.

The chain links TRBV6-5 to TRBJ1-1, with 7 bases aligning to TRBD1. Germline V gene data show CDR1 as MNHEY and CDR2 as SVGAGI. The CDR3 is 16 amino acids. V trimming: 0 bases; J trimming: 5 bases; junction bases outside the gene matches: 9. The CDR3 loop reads CASSYSLTGLETEAFF. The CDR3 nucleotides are TGTGCCAGCAGTTACTCCCTGACAGGGTTGGAAACTGAAGCTTTCTTT.

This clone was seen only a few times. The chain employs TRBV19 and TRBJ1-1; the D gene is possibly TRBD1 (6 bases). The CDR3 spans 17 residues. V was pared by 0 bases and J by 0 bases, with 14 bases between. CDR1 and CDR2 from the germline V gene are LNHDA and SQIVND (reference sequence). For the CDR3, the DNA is TGTGCCAGTAGTATAGATCACCGGACAGAGTTGAACACTGAAGCTTTCTTT. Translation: CASSIDHRTELNTEAFF.

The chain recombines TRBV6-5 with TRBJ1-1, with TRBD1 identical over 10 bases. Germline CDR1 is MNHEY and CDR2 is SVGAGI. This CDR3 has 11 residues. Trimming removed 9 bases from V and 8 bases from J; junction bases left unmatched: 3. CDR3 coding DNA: TGTGCCAGTCGACAGGGGGCCGAAGCTTTCTTT. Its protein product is CASRQGAEAFF.

The CDR3 DNA follows: TGTGCCAGCAGCTTGGGTGGCGGGTCCGGAAACACCATATATTTT. Residues: CASSLGGGSGNTIYF. The chain is built from TRBV5-4 and TRBJ1-3; D is uncertain. The germline V and J ends were trimmed by 0 bases and 4 bases, with 11 bases remaining between them. The CDR3 is made up of 15 amino acids. Germline assignment: CDR1 SGHNT and CDR2 YYREEE (reference sequence).

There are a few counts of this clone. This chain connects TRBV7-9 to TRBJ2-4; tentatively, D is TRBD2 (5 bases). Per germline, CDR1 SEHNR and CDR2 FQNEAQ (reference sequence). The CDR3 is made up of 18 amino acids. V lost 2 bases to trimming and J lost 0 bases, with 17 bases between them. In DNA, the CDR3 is TGTGCCAGCAGCTTACCGCGGGTCAGGCCTGGAGCCAAAAACATTCAGTACTTC. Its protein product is CASSLPRVRPGAKNIQYF.

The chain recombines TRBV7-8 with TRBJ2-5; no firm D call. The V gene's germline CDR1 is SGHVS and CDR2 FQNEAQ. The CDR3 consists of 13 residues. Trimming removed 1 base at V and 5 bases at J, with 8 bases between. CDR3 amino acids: CASSLGQVETQYF. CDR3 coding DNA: TGTGCCAGCAGCTTAGGGCAGGTGGAGACCCAGTACTTC.

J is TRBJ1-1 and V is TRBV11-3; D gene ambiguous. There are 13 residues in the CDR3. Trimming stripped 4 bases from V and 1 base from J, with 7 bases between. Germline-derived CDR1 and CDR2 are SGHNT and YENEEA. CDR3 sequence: CASSSTPNTEAFF. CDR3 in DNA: TGTGCCAGCAGCTCAACACCGAACACTGAAGCTTTCTTT. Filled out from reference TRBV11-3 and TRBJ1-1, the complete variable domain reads EAGVVQSPRYKIIEKKQPVAFWCNPISGHNTLYWYLQNLGQGPELLIRYENEEAVDDSQLPKDRFSAERLKGVDSTLKIQPAELGDSAVYLCASSSTPNTEAFFGQGTRLTVV.

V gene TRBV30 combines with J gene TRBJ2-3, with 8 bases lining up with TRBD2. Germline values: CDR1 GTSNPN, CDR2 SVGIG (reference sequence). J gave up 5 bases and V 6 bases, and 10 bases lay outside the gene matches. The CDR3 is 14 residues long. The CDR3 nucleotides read TGTGCCTGCTCCAATAGCGGGATTGGAGATACGCAGTATTTT. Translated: CACSNSGIGDTQYF. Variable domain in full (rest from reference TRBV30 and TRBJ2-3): SQTIHQWPATLVQPVGSPLSLECTVEGTSNPNLYWYRQAAGRGLQLLFYSVGIGQISSEVPQNLSASRPQDRQFILSSKKLLLSDSGFYLCACSNSGIGDTQYFGPGTRLTVL.

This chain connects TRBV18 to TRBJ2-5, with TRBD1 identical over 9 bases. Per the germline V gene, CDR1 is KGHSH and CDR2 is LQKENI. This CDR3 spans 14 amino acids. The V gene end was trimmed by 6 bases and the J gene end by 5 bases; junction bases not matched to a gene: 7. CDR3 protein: CASSQQGAWETQYF. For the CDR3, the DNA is TGTGCCAGCTCCCAACAGGGGGCGTGGGAGACCCAGTACTTC.

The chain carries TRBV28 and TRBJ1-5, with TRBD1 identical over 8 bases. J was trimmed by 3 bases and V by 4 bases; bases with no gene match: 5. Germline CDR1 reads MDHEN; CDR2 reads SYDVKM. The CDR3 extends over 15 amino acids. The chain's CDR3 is CASSSGTGNNQPQHF. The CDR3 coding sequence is TGTGCCAGCAGTTCGGGGACAGGCAACAATCAGCCCCAGCATTTT. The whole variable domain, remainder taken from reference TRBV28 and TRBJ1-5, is DVKVTQSSRYLVKRTGEKVFLECVQDMDHENMFWYRQDPGLGLRLIYFSYDVKMKEKGDIPEGYSVSREKKERFSLILESASTNQTSMYLCASSSGTGNNQPQHFGDGTRLSIL.

CDR3 DNA: TGCGCCAGCAGCCCCCGGACAGCCTTATCCTACGAGCAGTACTTC. The encoded protein is CASSPRTALSYEQYF. V gene TRBV4-1 combines with J gene TRBJ2-7; TRBD1 might be the D (6 bases). Between the trimmed V and J ends, which lost 4 bases and 1 base, there was a span of 14 bases. The CDR3 runs 15 residues. The germline V gene has CDR1 MGHRA and CDR2 YSYEKL.

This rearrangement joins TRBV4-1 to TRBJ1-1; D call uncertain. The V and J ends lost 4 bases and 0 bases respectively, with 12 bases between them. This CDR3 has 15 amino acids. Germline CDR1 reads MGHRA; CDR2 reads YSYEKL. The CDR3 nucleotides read TGCGCCAGCAGCCTCCGTGTTGCGTTGAACACTGAAGCTTTCTTT. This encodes CASSLRVALNTEAFF.

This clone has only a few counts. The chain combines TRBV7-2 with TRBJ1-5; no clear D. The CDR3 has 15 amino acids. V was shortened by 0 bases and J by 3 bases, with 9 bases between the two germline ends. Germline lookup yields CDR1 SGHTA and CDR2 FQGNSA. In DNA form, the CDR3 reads TGTGCCAGCAGCTTAGCGGGCAGTTCCAATCAGCCCCAGCATTTT. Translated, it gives CASSLAGSSNQPQHF.

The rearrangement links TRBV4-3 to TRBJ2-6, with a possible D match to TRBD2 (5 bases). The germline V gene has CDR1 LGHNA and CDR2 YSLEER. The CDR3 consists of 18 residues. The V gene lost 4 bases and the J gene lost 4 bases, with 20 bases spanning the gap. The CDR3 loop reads CASSPSRGLHSGANVLTF. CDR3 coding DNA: TGCGCCAGCAGCCCAAGTAGAGGGCTCCACTCGGGGGCCAACGTCCTGACTTTC.

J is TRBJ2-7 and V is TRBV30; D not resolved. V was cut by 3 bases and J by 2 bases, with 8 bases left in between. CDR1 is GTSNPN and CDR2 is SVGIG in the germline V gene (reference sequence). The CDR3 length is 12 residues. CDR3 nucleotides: TGTGCCTGGAGCGTAACACCCTACGAGCAGTACTTC. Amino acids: CAWSVTPYEQYF.

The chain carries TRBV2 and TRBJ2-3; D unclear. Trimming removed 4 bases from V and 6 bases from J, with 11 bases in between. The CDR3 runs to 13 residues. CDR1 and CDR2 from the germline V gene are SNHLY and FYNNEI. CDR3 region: CASSVESTDTQYF. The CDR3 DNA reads TGTGCCAGCAGTGTCGAGTCTACCGATACGCAGTATTTT. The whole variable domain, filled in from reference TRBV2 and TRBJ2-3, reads EPEVTQTPSHQVTQMGQEVILRCVPISNHLYFYWYRQILGQKVEFLVSFYNNEISEKSEIFDDQFSVERPDGSNFTLKIRSTKLEDSAMYFCASSVESTDTQYFGPGTRLTVL.

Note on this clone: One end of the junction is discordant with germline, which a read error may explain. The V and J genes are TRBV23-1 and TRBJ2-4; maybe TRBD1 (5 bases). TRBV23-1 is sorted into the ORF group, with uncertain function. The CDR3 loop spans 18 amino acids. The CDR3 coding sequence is TGCTCCAGCAGTCTCTTCACGTGCAGGGTCGAGAGCAAAAACATTCAGTACTTC. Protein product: CSSSLFTCRVESKNIQYF.

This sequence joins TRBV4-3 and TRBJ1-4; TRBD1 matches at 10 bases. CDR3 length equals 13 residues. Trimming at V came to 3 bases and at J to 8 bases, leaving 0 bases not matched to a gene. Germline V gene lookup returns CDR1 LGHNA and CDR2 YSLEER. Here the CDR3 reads CASSQDRGEKLFF. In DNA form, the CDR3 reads TGCGCCAGCAGCCAGGACAGGGGGGAAAAACTGTTTTTT.

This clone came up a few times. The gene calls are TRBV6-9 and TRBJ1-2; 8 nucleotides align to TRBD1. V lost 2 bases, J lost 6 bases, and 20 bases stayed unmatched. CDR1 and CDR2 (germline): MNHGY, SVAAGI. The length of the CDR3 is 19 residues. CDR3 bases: TGTGCCAGCAGTTATGTAGGCGGGGACAGGAACTACCGGCGGGATGGCTACACCTTC. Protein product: CASSYVGGDRNYRRDGYTF.

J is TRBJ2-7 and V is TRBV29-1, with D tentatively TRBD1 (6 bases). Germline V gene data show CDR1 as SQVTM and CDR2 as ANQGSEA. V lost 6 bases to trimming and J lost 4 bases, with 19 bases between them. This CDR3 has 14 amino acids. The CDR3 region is CSVTLNDRIYEQYF. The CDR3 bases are TGCAGCGTGACCCTGAACGACAGGATATACGAGCAGTACTTC.

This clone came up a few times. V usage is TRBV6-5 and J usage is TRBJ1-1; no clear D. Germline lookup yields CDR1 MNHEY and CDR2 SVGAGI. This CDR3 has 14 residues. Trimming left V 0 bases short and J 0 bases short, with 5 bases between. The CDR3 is CASSYSRVNTEAFF. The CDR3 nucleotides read TGTGCCAGCAGTTACTCGAGGGTGAACACTGAAGCTTTCTTT.

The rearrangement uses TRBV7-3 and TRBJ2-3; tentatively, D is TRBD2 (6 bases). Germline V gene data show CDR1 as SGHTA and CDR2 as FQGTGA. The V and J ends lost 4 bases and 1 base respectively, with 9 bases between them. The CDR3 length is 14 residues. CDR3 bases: TGTGCCAGCAGCTCGTGGGGGGGCACAGATACGCAGTATTTT. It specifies CASSSWGGTDTQYF.

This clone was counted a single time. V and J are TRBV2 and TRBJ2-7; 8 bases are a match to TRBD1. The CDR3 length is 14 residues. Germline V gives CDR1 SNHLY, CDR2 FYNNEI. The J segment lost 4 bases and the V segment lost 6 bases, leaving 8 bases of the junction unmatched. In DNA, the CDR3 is TGTGCCAGCAGAGGACAGGGCCCTAGTTACGAGCAGTACTTC. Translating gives CASRGQGPSYEQYF.

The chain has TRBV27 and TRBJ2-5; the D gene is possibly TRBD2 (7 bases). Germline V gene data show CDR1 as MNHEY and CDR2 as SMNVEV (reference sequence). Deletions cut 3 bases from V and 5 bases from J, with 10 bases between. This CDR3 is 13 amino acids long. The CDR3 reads CASSFRGAETQYF. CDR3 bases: TGTGCCAGCAGTTTCCGGGGGGCGGAGACCCAGTACTTC.

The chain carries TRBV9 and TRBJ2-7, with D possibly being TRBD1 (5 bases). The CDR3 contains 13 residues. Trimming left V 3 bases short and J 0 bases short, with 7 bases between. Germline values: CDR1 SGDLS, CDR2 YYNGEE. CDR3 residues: CASSDDSSYEQYF. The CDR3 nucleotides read TGTGCCAGCAGCGATGACAGCTCCTACGAGCAGTACTTC.

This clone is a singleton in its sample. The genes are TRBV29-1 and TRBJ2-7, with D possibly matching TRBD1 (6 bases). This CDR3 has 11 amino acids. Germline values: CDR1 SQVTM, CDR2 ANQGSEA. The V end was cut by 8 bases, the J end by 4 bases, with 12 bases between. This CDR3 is CSTSQGYEQYF. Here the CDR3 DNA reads TGCAGCACCTCCCAGGGGTACGAGCAGTACTTC.

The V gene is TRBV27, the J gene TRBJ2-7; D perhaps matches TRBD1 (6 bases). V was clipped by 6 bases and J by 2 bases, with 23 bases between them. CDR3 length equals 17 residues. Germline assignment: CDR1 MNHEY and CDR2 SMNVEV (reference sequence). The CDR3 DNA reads TGTGCCAGCAGATCCAATCCGGGCAGGGGACCTACCTACGAGCAGTACTTC. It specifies CASRSNPGRGPTYEQYF.

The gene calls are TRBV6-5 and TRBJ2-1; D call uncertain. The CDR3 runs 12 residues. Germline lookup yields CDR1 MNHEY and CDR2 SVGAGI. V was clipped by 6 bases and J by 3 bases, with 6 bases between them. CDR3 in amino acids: CASSQNYNEQFF. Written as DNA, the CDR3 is TGTGCCAGCAGCCAGAACTACAATGAGCAGTTCTTC.

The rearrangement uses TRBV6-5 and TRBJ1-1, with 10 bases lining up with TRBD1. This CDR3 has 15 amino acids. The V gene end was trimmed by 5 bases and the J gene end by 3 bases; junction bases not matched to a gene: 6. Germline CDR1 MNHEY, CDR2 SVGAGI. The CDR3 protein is CASSPGTGAHTEAFF. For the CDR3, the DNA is TGTGCCAGCAGTCCCGGGACAGGGGCACACACTGAAGCTTTCTTT.